One sample yielded the 17 T cell receptor beta chains listed below, sequenced in a study of cytomegalovirus exposure and HLA in healthy donors. Primers for the PCR totalled 60 Vbeta and 13 Jbeta. Some clones are missing from TCRdb's copy, which holds only in-frame ones; the method was immunoSEQ multiplex PCR. Of roughly 140,000 clones listed, approximately 78% are singletons. The sample was PBMCs. The receptor source for this set is a woman between 40 and 55 years old in good health and CMV-seropositive.

In this sample, this clone turned up a few times. V usage is TRBV6-5 and J usage is TRBJ1-1; TRBD1 is a possible D gene (6 bases). Trimming pared 5 bases from V and 1 base from J, leaving 11 bases between. Germline V CDR1 and CDR2: MNHEY, SVGAGI. CDR3 size: 14 residues. In nucleotides, the CDR3 is TGTGCCAGCAGTAGGCGGGGGGCGAACACTGAAGCTTTCTTT. This encodes CASSRRGANTEAFF.

The chain joins TRBV29-1 to TRBJ2-3; TRBD2 matches 7 bases. V lost 2 bases, J lost 4 bases, and 9 bases stayed unmatched. Germline loops: CDR1 SQVTM, CDR2 ANQGSEA. The CDR3 sequence is 15 residues long. The CDR3 region has the DNA TGCAGCGTTGAATACCGGGGGGTTAGCCCAGATACGCAGTATTTT. It specifies CSVEYRGVSPDTQYF.

This clone was seen just once. The chain employs TRBV27 and TRBJ1-1, with 8 positions matching TRBD1. CDR1 is MNHEY and CDR2 is SMNVEV in the germline V gene (reference sequence). V shed 5 bases, J shed 0 bases, and the junction held 5 bases outside the gene matches. The CDR3 loop spans 15 amino acids. The CDR3 protein is CASSHSGQVNTEAFF. CDR3 bases: TGTGCCAGCAGTCATTCGGGACAGGTGAACACTGAAGCTTTCTTT.

This clone has just a few counts. J is TRBJ1-5 and V is TRBV7-9; perhaps TRBD1 as D (5 bases). The V gene lost 5 bases and the J gene lost 5 bases, with 16 bases spanning the gap. The CDR3 consists of 15 residues. Germline CDR1 and CDR2: SEHNR and FQNEAQ (reference sequence). CDR3 bases: TGTGCCAGCAGCCCGGCGGGGGTAGAGGATCAGCCCCAGCATTTT. Translation gives CASSPAGVEDQPQHF.

The V gene is TRBV27, the J gene TRBJ2-2; no firm D call. Germline CDR1 reads MNHEY; CDR2 reads SMNVEV (reference sequence). V lost 2 bases, J lost 8 bases, and 12 bases lay in between. The CDR3 spans 14 residues. CDR3 amino acids: CASSLMPVVGELFF. CDR3 sequence (DNA): TGTGCCAGCAGTTTAATGCCAGTCGTGGGGGAGCTGTTTTTT.

The chain has TRBV29-1 and TRBJ1-1; weak D call: TRBD1 (5 bases). The CDR3 loop spans 14 amino acids. Deletions cut 2 bases from V and 3 bases from J, with 13 bases between. In germline, CDR1 is SQVTM, CDR2 ANQGSEA. CDR3 nucleotide sequence: TGCAGCGTTGAAATAGACCAGGGTCACACTGAAGCTTTCTTT. Translation: CSVEIDQGHTEAFF.

The chain employs TRBV10-1 and TRBJ1-1; TRBD1 is a possible D gene (5 bases). CDR3 length equals 13 residues. The V gene lost 4 bases and the J gene lost 2 bases, with 8 bases spanning the gap. Germline-derived CDR1 and CDR2 are WNHNN and SYGVQD (reference sequence). The CDR3 sequence is CASSGQINTEAFF. The DNA for the CDR3 is TGCGCCAGCAGTGGACAGATCAACACTGAAGCTTTCTTT.

The chain combines TRBV23-1 with TRBJ1-1; D unclear. TRBV23-1 qualifies as an ORF whose function is uncertain. This CDR3 comprises 16 residues. V dropped 3 bases and J dropped 4 bases, with 18 bases sitting between them. The CDR3, as DNA: TGCGCCAGCAGTCAGCCGGTTCCTCGGGAGGGCACTGAAGCTTTCTTT. It codes for CASSQPVPREGTEAFF.

As DNA, the CDR3 is TGTGCCAGCAGAACAGGGGGGGGATACAATGAGCAGTTCTTC. This sequence encodes CASRTGGGYNEQFF. This chain uses TRBV6-1 with TRBJ2-1, with D perhaps TRBD1 (8 bases). The CDR3 covers 14 residues. Trimming shortened V by 6 bases and J by 4 bases, and 13 bases separated the two germline ends. Germline V gene data show CDR1 as MNHNS and CDR2 as SASEGT.

The chain employs TRBV10-1 and TRBJ1-2; D gene unclear. This CDR3 is built from 13 residues. CDR1 and CDR2 (germline): WNHNN, SYGVQD (reference sequence). The V gene lost 0 bases and the J gene lost 3 bases, with 5 bases spanning the gap. The CDR3 coding sequence is TGCGCCAGCAGTGAGTCGTTAGACTATGGCTACACCTTC. It specifies CASSESLDYGYTF.

As regards this clone: An end of the junction does not agree with germline; a read error may underlie this. The genes are TRBV7-7 and TRBJ2-5; tentative D call: TRBD2 (7 bases). Germline V gene sequence: CDR1 SSHAT, CDR2 FNYEAQ (reference sequence). This CDR3 contains 15 residues. The CDR3 DNA sequence: TGTGCTAGCAGCTCGCCGAGGGGGGGAGGAGAGACCCAGTACTTC. Translated, it gives CASSSPRGGGETQYF.

The rearrangement uses TRBV9 and TRBJ1-5; D gene ambiguous. V gave up 0 bases and J gave up 4 bases, with 11 bases separating them. The length of the CDR3 is 15 residues. The germline V gene encodes CDR1 SGDLS and CDR2 YYNGEE. Here the CDR3 DNA reads TGTGCCAGCAGCGTAGGGGAGGGAAGGAATCAGCCCCAGCATTTT. The encoded protein is CASSVGEGRNQPQHF.

To note about this clone: This sample includes further DNA sequences coding for the same CDR3. The rearrangement links TRBV28 to TRBJ2-7; D is possibly TRBD2 (5 bases). The V end was cut by 6 bases, the J end by 1 base, with 7 bases between. There are 12 residues in the CDR3. Germline V lookup: CDR1 MDHEN, CDR2 SYDVKM. The CDR3 protein is CASSRGSYEQYF. Written as DNA, the CDR3 is TGTGCCAGCAGCCGCGGGTCCTACGAGCAGTACTTC.

This rearrangement joins TRBV6-1 to TRBJ2-1; unclear D gene. V gave up 3 bases and J gave up 5 bases, with 8 bases separating them. The CDR3 is made up of 13 amino acids. Germline V gene sequence: CDR1 MNHNS, CDR2 SASEGT. The CDR3 loop is CASSERKNNEQFF. The DNA of the CDR3 is TGTGCCAGCAGTGAGAGAAAGAACAATGAGCAGTTCTTC.

The genes are TRBV28 and TRBJ1-1, with D perhaps TRBD1 (5 bases). V shed 3 bases and J shed 6 bases, with 17 bases lying between them. The CDR3 is made up of 15 amino acids. Per the germline V gene, CDR1 is MDHEN and CDR2 is SYDVKM. CDR3 sequence reads: CASSLTTTGGAEAFF. The CDR3, as DNA: TGTGCCAGCAGTTTGACTACTACTGGAGGGGCTGAAGCTTTCTTT.

This clone was seen a few times. The chain carries TRBV25-1 and TRBJ2-3; D not resolved. V lost 5 bases to trimming and J lost 1 base, with 10 bases between them. The length of the CDR3 is 14 residues. The V gene's germline CDR1 is MGHDK and CDR2 SYGVNS. CDR3 in DNA: TGTGCCAGCAGTCGTAGGCAGGGCACAGATACGCAGTATTTT. Translating gives CASSRRQGTDTQYF.

The rearrangement links TRBV2 to TRBJ1-5; a weak D match, TRBD1 (6 bases). The germline gives CDR1 SNHLY, CDR2 FYNNEI. CDR3 length: 13 amino acids. Trimming removed 6 bases from V and 7 bases from J, with 13 bases in between. CDR3 bases: TGTGCCAGCAGACAGGGAACAGGACAGCCCCAGCATTTT. Translated, it gives CASRQGTGQPQHF.